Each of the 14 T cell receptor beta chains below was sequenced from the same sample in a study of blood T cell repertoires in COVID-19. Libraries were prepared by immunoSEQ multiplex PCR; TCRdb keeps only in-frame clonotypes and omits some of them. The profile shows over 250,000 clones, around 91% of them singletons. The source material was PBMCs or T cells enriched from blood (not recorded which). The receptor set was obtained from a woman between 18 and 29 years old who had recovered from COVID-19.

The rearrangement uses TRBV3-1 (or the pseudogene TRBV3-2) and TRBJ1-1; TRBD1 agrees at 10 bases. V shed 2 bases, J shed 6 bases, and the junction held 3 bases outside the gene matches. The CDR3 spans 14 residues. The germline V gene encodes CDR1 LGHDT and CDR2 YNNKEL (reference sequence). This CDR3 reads CASSQKTGGAEAFF. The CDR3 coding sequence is TGTGCCAGCAGCCAAAAGACAGGGGGCGCTGAAGCTTTCTTT.

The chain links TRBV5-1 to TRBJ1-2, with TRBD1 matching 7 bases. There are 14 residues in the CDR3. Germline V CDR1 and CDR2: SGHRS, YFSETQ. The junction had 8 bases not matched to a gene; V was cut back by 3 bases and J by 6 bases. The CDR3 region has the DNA TGCGCCAGCAGCTCCCTACCTGGGACAGATGGCTACACCTTC. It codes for CASSSLPGTDGYTF.

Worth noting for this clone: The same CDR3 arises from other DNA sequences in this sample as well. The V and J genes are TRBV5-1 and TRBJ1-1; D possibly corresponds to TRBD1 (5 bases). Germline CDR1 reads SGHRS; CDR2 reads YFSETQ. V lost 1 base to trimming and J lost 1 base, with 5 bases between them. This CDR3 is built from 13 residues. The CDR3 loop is CASSLRGNTEAFF. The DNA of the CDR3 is TGCGCCAGCAGCTTGAGGGGGAACACTGAAGCTTTCTTT.

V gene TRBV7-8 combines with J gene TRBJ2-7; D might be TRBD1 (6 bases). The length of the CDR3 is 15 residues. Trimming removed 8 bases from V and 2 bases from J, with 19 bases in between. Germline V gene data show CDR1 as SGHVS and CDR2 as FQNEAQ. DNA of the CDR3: TGTGCCAGCCGAGACGACGACAGGATGGCCTACGAGCAGTACTTC. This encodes CASRDDDRMAYEQYF.

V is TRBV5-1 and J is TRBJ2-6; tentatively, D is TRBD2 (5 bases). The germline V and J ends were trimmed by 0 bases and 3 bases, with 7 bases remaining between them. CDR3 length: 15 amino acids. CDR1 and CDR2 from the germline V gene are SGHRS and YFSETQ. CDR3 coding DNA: TGCGCCAGCAGCTTGGGGGGAGTTGGGGCCAACGTCCTGACTTTC. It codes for CASSLGGVGANVLTF.

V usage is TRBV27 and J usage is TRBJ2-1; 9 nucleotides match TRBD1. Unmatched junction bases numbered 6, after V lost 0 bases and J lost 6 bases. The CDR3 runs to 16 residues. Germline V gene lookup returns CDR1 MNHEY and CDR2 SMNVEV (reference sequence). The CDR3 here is CASSLSGTGSSNEQFF. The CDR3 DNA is TGTGCCAGCAGTTTATCGGGGACAGGGTCGAGCAATGAGCAGTTCTTC.

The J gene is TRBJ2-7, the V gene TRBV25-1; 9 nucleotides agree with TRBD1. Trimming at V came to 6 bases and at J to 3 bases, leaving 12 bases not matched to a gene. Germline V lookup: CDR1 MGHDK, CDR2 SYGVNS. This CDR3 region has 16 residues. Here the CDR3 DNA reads TGTGCCAGCAGCAAGACAGGGGGGGTAAACTTCTACGAGCAGTACTTC. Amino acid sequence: CASSKTGGVNFYEQYF.

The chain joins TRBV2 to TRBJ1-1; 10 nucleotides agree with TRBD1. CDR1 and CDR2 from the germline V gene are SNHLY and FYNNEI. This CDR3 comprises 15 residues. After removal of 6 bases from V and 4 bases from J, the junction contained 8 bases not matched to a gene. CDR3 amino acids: CASSVRGTGATEAFF. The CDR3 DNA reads TGTGCCAGCAGCGTCAGAGGGACAGGGGCCACTGAAGCTTTCTTT.

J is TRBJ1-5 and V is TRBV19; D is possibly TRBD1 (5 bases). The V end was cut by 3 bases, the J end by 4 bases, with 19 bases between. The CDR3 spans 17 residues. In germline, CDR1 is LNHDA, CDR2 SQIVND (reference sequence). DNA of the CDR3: TGTGCCAGTAGTATTAGTCCCGGAGGGGTGGGAAATCAGCCCCAGCATTTT. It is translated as CASSISPGGVGNQPQHF. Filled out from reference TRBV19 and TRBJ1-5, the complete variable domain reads DGGITQSPKYLFRKEGQNVTLSCEQNLNHDAMYWYRQDPGQGLRLIYYSQIVNDFQKGDIAEGYSVSREKKESFPLTVTSAQKNPTAFYLCASSISPGGVGNQPQHFGDGTRLSIL.

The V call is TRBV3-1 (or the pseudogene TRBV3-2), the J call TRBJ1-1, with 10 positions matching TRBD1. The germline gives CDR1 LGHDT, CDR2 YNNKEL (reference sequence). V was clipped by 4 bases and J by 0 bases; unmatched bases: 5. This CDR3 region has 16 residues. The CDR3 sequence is CASSLGTGAMNTEAFF. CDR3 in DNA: TGTGCCAGCAGCCTCGGGACAGGGGCCATGAACACTGAAGCTTTCTTT.

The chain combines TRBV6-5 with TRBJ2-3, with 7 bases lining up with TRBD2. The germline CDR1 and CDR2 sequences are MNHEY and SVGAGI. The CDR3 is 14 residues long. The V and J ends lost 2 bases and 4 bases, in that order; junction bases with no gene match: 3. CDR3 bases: TGTGCCAGCAGTTACGCGGGGGAAGCAGATACGCAGTATTTT. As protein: CASSYAGEADTQYF.

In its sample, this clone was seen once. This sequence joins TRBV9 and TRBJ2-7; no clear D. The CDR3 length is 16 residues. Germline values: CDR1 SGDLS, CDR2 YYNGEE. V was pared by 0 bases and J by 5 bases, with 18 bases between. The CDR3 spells CASSVASTVTPHEQYF. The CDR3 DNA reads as TGTGCCAGCAGCGTAGCCTCAACGGTCACCCCCCACGAGCAGTACTTC.

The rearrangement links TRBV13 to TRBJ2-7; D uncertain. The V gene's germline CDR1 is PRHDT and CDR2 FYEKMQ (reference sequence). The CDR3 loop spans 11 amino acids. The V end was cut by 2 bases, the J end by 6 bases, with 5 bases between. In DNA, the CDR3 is TGTGCCAGCAGCTTACGGTCCGAGCAGTACTTC. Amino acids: CASSLRSEQYF.

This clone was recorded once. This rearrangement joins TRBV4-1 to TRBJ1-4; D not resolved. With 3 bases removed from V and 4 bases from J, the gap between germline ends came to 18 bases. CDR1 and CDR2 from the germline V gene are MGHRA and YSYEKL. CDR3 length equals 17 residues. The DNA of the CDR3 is TGCGCCAGCAGCCATATGGGCGGGAGGAACTATAATGAAAAACTGTTTTTT. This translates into CASSHMGGRNYNEKLFF.